Presented here are 12 T cell receptor beta chains from one specimen sequenced in a study of shared clonotypes between healthy human individuals. Method: immunoSEQ multiplex PCR; TCRdb's copy keeps in-frame clones and lacks some. The table lists 2 million or so clones, about 95% of them singletons. As defined, naive CD8 cells were CD45RO-negative and positively selected for CCR7, with terminally differentiated effector memory CD45RA+ cells excluded. The sequenced sample consisted of naive CD8+ T cells sorted from blood. Receptors were obtained from a man between 18 and 35 years old in good health.

The chain carries TRBV28 and TRBJ2-7, with 12 bases fitting TRBD2. The CDR3 loop spans 16 amino acids. Germline V gene lookup returns CDR1 MDHEN and CDR2 SYDVKM. With V trimmed by 4 bases and J by 5 bases, 9 bases remained unmatched. CDR3 loop: CASSYPGLAGPNEQYF. CDR3 coding DNA: TGTGCCAGCAGTTACCCGGGACTAGCGGGTCCCAACGAGCAGTACTTC.

The chain employs TRBV15 and TRBJ1-1, with unresolved D. V was trimmed by 0 bases and J by 0 bases, leaving 5 bases between them. The CDR3 length is 14 residues. Germline V gene lookup returns CDR1 LNHNV and CDR2 YYDKDF (reference sequence). The CDR3, as DNA: TGTGCCACCAGCAGAGACGGCATGAACACTGAAGCTTTCTTT. Amino acid sequence: CATSRDGMNTEAFF.

This rearrangement joins TRBV6-1 to TRBJ2-7; D is perhaps TRBD1 or TRBD2 (5 bases each). CDR1 is MNHNS, CDR2 SASEGT, per germline. CDR3 size: 20 residues. Trimming cost V 0 bases and J 0 bases, with 24 bases left between them. Here the CDR3 reads CASSEANLATGTYHSYEQYF. The CDR3 region has the DNA TGTGCCAGCAGTGAAGCGAACTTGGCAACCGGGACGTATCACTCCTACGAGCAGTACTTC.

CDR3 DNA sequence: TGTGCCAGCAGTCTGCTACAGGGGGGGACTGAAGCTTTCTTT. This gives the protein CASSLLQGGTEAFF. The chain employs TRBV28 and TRBJ1-1, with 8 bases that match TRBD1. The V gene end was trimmed by 5 bases and the J gene end by 5 bases; junction bases not matched to a gene: 7. Germline CDR1 MDHEN, CDR2 SYDVKM. This CDR3 is built from 14 residues.

The chain couples TRBV5-6 to TRBJ2-7; TRBD1 matches at 8 bases. V shed 4 bases and J 4 bases; nucleotides not matched to a gene: 7. Germline V lookup: CDR1 SGHDT, CDR2 YYEEEE. This CDR3 region has 14 residues. The CDR3 coding sequence is TGTGCCAGCAGCGCCGGACAGGGTTTTTACGAGCAGTACTTC. It is translated as CASSAGQGFYEQYF.

The chain employs TRBV4-3 and TRBJ2-1; 9 bases line up with TRBD2. The germline gives CDR1 LGHNA, CDR2 YSLEER. The CDR3 is made up of 17 amino acids. The V segment lost 0 bases and the J segment 3 bases; nucleotides outside the gene matches: 6. The CDR3 reads CASSQDKRLAVYNEQFF. The CDR3 DNA is TGCGCCAGCAGCCAAGATAAGAGACTAGCGGTCTACAATGAGCAGTTCTTC.

A remark on this clone: Other nucleotide sequences in the sample specify the same CDR3. The chain recombines TRBV6-6 with TRBJ2-2; D remains unclear. Trimming shortened V by 0 bases and J by 1 base, and 3 bases separated the two germline ends. Per the germline V gene, CDR1 is MNHNY and CDR2 is SVGAGI (reference sequence). CDR3 length: 14 residues. The CDR3 sequence: CASSYSRNTGELFF. In DNA form, the CDR3 reads TGTGCCAGCAGTTACTCACGGAACACCGGGGAGCTGTTTTTT.

A single count supports this clone. A far larger clone differs by one base, so this is likely a read error. Different DNA sequences within this sample yield the same CDR3. This sequence joins TRBV7-6 and TRBJ1-1, with D maybe TRBD1 (6 bases). V was clipped by 1 base and J by 4 bases, with 7 bases between them. This CDR3 contains 13 residues. Germline CDR1 is SGHVS and CDR2 is FNYEAQ. CDR3 sequence: CASSLGGGTEAFF. CDR3 sequence (DNA): TGTGCCAGCAGCTTAGGAGGGGGCACTGAAGCTTTCTTT.

CDR3 loop: CASNQGQNTGELFF. CDR3 DNA: TGTGCCAGCAACCAGGGACAGAACACCGGGGAGCTGTTTTTT. This chain connects TRBV2 to TRBJ2-2, with D perhaps matching TRBD1 (6 bases). This CDR3 is built from 14 residues. The germline V gene has CDR1 SNHLY and CDR2 FYNNEI. V was pared by 7 bases and J by 1 base, with 10 bases between.

The V call is TRBV10-3, the J call TRBJ2-3; D may be TRBD1 (5 bases). Germline CDR1 reads ENHRY; CDR2 reads SYGVKD. The CDR3 runs to 17 residues. Trimming removed 2 bases at V and 1 base at J, with 16 bases between. CDR3 DNA: TGTGCCATCAGTGAGCAAGACAGAACCCTAGGCACAGATACGCAGTATTTT. Its translation: CAISEQDRTLGTDTQYF.

This chain joins TRBV7-9 and TRBJ1-5; D remains unclear. The V gene's germline CDR1 is SEHNR and CDR2 FQNEAQ (reference sequence). V was shortened by 5 bases and J by 3 bases, with 14 bases between the two germline ends. This CDR3 is 15 amino acids long. The chain's CDR3 is CASSLDGRTNQPQHF. The CDR3 coding sequence is TGTGCCAGCAGCCTAGACGGCAGGACCAATCAGCCCCAGCATTTT.

V is TRBV4-1 and J is TRBJ2-7; a possible D gene is TRBD1 (6 bases). This CDR3 region has 15 residues. V was trimmed by 3 bases and J by 5 bases, leaving 17 bases between them. Looked up from germline, CDR1 is MGHRA and CDR2 is YSYEKL. CDR3 in amino acids: CASSQGASWSHEQYF. In nucleotides, the CDR3 is TGCGCCAGCAGCCAGGGGGCATCCTGGTCCCACGAGCAGTACTTC.